This T cell receptor (beta chain) comes out of a study of T cell responses to AZD1222 COVID-19 vaccine. Libraries were prepared by immunoSEQ multiplex PCR; TCRdb keeps only in-frame clonotypes and omits some of them. Of 100,000 or so clones in the sample, around nine tenths are singletons; the top ten hold 2% to 3%. The sequence came from an adult in good health. The sequencing here drew on peripheral blood, taken on day 0 of AZD1222 vaccination.

The CDR3 coding sequence is TGTGCCAGCAGCTTAGGAAAGGGGGCCCCCTCCTACAATGAGCAGTTCTTC. Translated: CASSLGKGAPSYNEQFF. V is TRBV11-2 and J is TRBJ2-1; 7 bases line up with TRBD1. The ends lost 1 base at V and 0 bases at J; junction bases unmatched: 6. The V gene's germline CDR1 is SGHAT and CDR2 FQNNGV. The CDR3 spans 17 residues.